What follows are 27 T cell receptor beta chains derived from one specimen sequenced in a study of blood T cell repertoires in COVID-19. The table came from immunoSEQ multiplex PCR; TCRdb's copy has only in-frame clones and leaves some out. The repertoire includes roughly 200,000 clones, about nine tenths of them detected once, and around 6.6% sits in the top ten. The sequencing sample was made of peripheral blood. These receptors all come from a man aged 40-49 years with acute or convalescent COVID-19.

The CDR3 loop reads CSASRQGNTEAFF. The CDR3 nucleotides read TGCAGTGCTAGTCGGCAGGGGAACACTGAAGCTTTCTTT. The gene calls are TRBV20-1 and TRBJ1-1, with D perhaps matching TRBD1 (5 bases). CDR1 DFQATT and CDR2 SNEGSKA come from the germline V gene (reference sequence). Trimming took off 3 bases at V and 1 base at J, with 9 bases between the two ends. The CDR3 is 13 amino acids.

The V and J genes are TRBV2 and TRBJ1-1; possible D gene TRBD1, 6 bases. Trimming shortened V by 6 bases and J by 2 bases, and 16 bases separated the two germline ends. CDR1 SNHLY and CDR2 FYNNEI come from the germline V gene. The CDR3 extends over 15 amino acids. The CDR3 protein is CASRKTTGPNTEAFF. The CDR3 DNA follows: TGTGCCAGCAGGAAGACGACAGGCCCAAACACTGAAGCTTTCTTT.

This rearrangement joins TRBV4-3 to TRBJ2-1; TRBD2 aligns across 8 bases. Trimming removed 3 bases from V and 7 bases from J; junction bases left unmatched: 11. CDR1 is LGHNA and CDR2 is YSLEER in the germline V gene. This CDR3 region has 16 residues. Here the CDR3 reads CASSQRSSGAGNEQFF. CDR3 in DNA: TGCGCCAGCAGCCAGCGAAGTAGCGGGGCCGGTAATGAGCAGTTCTTC.

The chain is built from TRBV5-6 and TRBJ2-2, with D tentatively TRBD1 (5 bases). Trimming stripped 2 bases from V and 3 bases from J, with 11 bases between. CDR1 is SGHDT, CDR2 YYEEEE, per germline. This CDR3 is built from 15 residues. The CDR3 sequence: CASSLPGLDTGELFF. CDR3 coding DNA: TGTGCCAGCAGCTTACCAGGGCTTGACACCGGGGAGCTGTTTTTT.

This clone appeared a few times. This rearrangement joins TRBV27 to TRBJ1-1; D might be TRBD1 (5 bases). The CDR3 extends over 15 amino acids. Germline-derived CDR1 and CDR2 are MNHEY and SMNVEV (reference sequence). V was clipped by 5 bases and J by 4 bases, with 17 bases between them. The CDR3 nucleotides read TGTGCCAGCAGTGACGGGGGGGGGATGAGCACTGAAGCTTTCTTT. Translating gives CASSDGGGMSTEAFF.

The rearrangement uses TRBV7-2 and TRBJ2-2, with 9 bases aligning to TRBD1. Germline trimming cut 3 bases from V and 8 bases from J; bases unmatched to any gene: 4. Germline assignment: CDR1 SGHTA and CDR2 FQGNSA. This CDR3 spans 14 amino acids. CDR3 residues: CASSFGTGRGELFF. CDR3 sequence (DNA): TGTGCCAGCAGCTTTGGGACAGGGAGGGGGGAGCTGTTTTTT. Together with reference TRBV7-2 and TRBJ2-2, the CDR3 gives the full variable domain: GAGVSQSPSNKVTEKGKDVELRCDPISGHTALYWYRQSLGQGLEFLIYFQGNSAPDKSGLPSDRFSAERTGGSVSTLTIQRTQQEDSAVYLCASSFGTGRGELFFGEGSRLTVL.

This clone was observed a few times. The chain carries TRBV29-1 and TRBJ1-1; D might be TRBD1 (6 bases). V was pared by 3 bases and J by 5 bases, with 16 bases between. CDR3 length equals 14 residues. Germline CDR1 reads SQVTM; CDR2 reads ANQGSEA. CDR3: CSVEGGGWKTEAFF. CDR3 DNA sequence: TGCAGCGTTGAGGGTGGGGGCTGGAAGACTGAAGCTTTCTTT.

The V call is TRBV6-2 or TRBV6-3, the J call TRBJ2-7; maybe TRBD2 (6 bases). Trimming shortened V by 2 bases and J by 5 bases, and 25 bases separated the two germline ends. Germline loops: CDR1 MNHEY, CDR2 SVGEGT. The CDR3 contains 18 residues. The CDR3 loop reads CASSYIGLPRGLANEQYF. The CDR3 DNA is TGTGCCAGCAGTTACATCGGTCTACCCCGGGGGTTAGCGAACGAGCAGTACTTC.

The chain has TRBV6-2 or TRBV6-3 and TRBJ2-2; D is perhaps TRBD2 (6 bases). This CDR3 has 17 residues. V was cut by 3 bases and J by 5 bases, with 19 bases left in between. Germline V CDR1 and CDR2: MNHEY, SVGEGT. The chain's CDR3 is CASSYIGRGAGTGELFF. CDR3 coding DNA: TGTGCCAGCAGTTATATCGGACGGGGCGCGGGGACCGGGGAGCTGTTTTTT.

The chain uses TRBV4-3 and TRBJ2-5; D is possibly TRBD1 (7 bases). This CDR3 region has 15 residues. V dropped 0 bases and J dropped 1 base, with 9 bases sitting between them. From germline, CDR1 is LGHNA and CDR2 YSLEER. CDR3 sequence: CASSQDRGAQETQYF. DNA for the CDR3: TGCGCCAGCAGCCAAGACAGGGGGGCCCAAGAGACCCAGTACTTC.

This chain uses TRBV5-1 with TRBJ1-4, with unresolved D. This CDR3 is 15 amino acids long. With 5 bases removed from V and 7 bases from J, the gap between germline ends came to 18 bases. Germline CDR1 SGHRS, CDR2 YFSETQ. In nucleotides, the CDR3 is TGCGCCAGCAGTCCTACGAGGGAACGCTTTGAAAAACTGTTTTTT. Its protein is CASSPTRERFEKLFF.

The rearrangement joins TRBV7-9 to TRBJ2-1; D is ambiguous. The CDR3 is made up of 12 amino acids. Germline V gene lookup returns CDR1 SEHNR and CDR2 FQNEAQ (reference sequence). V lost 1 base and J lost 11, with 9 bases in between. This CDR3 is CASSLEMEQQFF. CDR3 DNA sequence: TGTGCCAGCAGCTTAGAAATGGAGCAGCAGTTCTTC.

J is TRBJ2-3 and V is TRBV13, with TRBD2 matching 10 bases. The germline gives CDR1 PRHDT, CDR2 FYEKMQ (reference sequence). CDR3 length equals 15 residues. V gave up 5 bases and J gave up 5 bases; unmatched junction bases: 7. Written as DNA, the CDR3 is TGTGCCAGCAGCCCGGGACTAGCGTCGGGAGATACGCAGTATTTT. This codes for CASSPGLASGDTQYF.

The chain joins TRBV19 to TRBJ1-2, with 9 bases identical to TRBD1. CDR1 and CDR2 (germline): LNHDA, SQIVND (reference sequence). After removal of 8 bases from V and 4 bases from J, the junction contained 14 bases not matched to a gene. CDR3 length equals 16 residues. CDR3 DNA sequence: TGTGCCAGTGGGAAACAGGGGGCAGAAGCTTTCTATGGCTACACCTTC. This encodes CASGKQGAEAFYGYTF.

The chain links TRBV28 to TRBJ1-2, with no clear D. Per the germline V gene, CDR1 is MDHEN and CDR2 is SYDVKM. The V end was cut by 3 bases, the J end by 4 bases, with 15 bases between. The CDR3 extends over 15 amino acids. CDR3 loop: CASSLGSQTLYGYTF. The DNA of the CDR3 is TGTGCCAGCAGTTTGGGTTCCCAGACACTCTATGGCTACACCTTC.

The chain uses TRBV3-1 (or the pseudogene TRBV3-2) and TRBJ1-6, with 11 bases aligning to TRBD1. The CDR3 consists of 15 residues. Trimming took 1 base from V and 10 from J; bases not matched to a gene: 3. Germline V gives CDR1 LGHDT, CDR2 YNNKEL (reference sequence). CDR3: CASSQGTGGSSPLHF. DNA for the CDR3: TGTGCCAGCAGCCAAGGGACAGGGGGCTCCTCACCCCTCCACTTT.

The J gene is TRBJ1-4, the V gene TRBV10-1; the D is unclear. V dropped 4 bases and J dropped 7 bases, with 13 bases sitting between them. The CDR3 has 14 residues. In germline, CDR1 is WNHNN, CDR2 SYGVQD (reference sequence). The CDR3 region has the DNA TGCGCCAGCAGTGTAAAGGTGGGAGGTGAAAAACTGTTTTTT. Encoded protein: CASSVKVGGEKLFF.

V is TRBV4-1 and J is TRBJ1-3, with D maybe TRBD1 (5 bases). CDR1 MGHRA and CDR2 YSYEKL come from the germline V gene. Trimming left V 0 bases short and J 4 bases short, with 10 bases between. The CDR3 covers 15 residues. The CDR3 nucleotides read TGCGCCAGCAGCCAAGAGGTGACAGAAGGAAACACCATATATTTT. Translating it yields CASSQEVTEGNTIYF.

CDR3 coding DNA: TGTGCCAGCAGCCAAGGTATCCGCACAGATACGCAGTATTTT. It encodes CASSQGIRTDTQYF. This chain connects TRBV3-1 (or the pseudogene TRBV3-2) to TRBJ2-3, with D unclear. Trimming pared 1 base from V and 1 base from J, leaving 6 bases between. Per germline, CDR1 LGHDT and CDR2 YNNKEL (reference sequence). The CDR3 contains 14 residues.

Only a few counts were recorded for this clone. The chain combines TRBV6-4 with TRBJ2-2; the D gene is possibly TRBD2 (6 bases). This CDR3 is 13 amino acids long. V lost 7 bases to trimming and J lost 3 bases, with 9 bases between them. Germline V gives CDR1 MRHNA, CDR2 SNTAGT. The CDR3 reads CASKTGDTGELFF. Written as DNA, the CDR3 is TGTGCCAGCAAGACGGGGGACACCGGGGAGCTGTTTTTT.

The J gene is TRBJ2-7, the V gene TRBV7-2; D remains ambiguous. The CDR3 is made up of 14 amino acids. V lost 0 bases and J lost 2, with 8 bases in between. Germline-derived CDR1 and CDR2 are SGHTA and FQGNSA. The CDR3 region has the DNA TGTGCCAGCAGCTTAGCGGCAGGCCCCTACGAGCAGTACTTC. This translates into CASSLAAGPYEQYF. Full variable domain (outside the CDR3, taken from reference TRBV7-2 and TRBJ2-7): GAGVSQSPSNKVTEKGKDVELRCDPISGHTALYWYRQSLGQGLEFLIYFQGNSAPDKSGLPSDRFSAERTGGSVSTLTIQRTQQEDSAVYLCASSLAAGPYEQYFGPGTRLTVT.

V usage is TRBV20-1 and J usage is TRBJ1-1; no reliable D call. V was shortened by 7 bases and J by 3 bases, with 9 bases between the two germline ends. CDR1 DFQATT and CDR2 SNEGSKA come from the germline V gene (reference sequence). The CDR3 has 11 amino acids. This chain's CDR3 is CSVFRYTEAFF. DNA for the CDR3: TGCAGTGTATTCAGATACACTGAAGCTTTCTTT.

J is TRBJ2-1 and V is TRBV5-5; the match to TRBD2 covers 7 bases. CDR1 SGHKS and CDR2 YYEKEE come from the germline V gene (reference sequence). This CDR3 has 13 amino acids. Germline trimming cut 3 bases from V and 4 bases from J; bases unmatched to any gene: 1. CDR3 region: CASSWGLYNEQFF. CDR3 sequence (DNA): TGTGCCAGCAGCTGGGGACTATACAATGAGCAGTTCTTC.

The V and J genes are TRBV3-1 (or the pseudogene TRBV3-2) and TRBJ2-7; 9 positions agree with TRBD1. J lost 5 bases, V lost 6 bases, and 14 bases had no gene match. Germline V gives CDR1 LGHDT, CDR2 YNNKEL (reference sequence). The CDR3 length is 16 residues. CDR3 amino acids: CASSPTFGTGWNEQYF. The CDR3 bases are TGTGCCAGCAGTCCCACTTTCGGGACAGGGTGGAACGAGCAGTACTTC.

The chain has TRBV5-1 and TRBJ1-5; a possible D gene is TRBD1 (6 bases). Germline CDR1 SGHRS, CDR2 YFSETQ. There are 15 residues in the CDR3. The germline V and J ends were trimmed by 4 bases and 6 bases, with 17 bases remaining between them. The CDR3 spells CASSPGAFDSQPQHF. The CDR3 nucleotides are TGCGCCAGCAGCCCAGGGGCCTTTGATAGTCAGCCCCAGCATTTT.

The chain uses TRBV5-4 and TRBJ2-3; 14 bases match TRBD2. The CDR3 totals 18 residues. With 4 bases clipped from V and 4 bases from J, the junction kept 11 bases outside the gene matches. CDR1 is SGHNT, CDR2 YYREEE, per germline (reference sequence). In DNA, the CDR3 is TGTGCCAGCAGCCCGCCTGGGACTAGCGGGGGATACGCAGATACGCAGTATTTT. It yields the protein CASSPPGTSGGYADTQYF.

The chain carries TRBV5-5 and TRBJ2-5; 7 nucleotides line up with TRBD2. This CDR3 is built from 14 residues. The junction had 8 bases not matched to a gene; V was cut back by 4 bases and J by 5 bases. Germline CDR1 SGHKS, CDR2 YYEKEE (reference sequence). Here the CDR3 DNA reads TGTGCCAGCAGCCCATGGGGGGGGACGGAGACCCAGTACTTC. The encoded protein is CASSPWGGTETQYF.